This T cell receptor beta chain was identified in a study of cytomegalovirus exposure and HLA in healthy donors. PCR used 60 Vbeta primers and 13 Jbeta primers. Per the original methods: Later, 65 million to 85 million unique TCR beta chains were counted in an analysis, and 8.5 million to 13 million of them were shared. Method: immunoSEQ multiplex PCR; TCRdb's copy keeps in-frame clones and lacks some. That table gives V, J and clone size, and the DNA gave D and trimming. This sample has fewer than 40,000 clones, with roughly 79% found just once. Germline CDR1 reads SQVTM; CDR2 reads ANQGSEA. Trimming took off 3 bases at V and 2 bases at J, with 7 bases between the two ends. The CDR3 spans 12 residues.

This rearrangement joins TRBV29-1 to TRBJ1-2; D is ambiguous. The sample consisted of PBMCs. The TCR comes from a woman in her 40s in good health and CMV-seronegative. CDR3 sequence: CSVDAENYGYTF. The DNA of the CDR3 is TGCAGCGTTGATGCGGAGAACTATGGCTACACCTTC.